This T cell receptor beta chain was sequenced in a study of T-cell reconstitution after alpha-beta-depleted transplantation in children. Notes on the study in general: Fresh T-cell production supplied most of the T-cell counts and diversity seen one year after transplant. From surviving recipient T cells and thymic progenitors came the high day-60 TCRbeta diversity observed in some patients.

V was pared by 1 base and J by 11 bases, with 9 bases between. CDR3 length: 11 residues. Germline-derived CDR1 and CDR2 are LGHNT and FRNRAP. Notes on this clonotype: Antigen specificity is unknown.

As it was prepared, the TCRbeta library received unique molecular identifiers. MiXCR, applied by TCRdb to the PCR reads, yields one record per CDR3 protein. The table records fewer than 1 million distinct CDR3 sequences, roughly 15% of them present only once. The TCR comes from a male patient between 10 and 17 years old who had a stem cell transplant for acute lymphoblastic leukemia, so the T cells may come from the graft donor. The sequences come from PBMCs, mostly from graft donor cells, collected 360 days after TCRalphabeta/CD19-depleted stem cell transplant. The chain is built from TRBV12-5 and TRBJ2-7; D perhaps matches TRBD1 (6 bases). CDR3 coding DNA: TGTGCTAGTGGTTTGGGGACAGCGGAGTACTTC. This encodes CASGLGTAEYF. Variable domain in full (rest from reference TRBV12-5 and TRBJ2-7): DARVTQTPRHKVTEMGQEVTMRCQPILGHNTVFWYRQTMMQGLELLAYFRNRAPLDDSGMPKDRFSAEMPDATLATLKIQPSEPRDSAVYFCASGLGTAEYFGPGTRLTVT.